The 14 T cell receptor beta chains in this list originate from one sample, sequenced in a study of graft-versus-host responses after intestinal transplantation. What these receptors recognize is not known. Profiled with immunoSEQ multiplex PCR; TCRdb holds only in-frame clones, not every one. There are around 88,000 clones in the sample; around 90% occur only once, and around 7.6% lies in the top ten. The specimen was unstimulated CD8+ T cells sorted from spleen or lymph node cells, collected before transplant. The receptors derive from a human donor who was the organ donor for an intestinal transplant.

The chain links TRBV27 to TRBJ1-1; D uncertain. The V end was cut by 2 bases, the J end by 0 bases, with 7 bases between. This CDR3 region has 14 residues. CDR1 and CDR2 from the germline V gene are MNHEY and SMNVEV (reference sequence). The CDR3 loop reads CASSLAGLNTEAFF. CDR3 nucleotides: TGTGCCAGCAGTTTAGCTGGGCTGAACACTGAAGCTTTCTTT.

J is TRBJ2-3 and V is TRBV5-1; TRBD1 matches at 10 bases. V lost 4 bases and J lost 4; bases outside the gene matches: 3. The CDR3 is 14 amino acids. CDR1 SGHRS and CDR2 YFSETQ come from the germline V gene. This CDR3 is CASSEGTGADTQYF. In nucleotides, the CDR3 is TGCGCCAGCAGCGAAGGGACAGGGGCAGATACGCAGTATTTT.

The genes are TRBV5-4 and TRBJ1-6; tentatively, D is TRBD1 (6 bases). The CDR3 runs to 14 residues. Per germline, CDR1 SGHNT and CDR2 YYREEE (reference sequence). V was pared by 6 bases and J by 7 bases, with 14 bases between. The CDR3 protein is CASTSGGANSPLHF. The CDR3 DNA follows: TGTGCCAGCACATCCGGGGGGGCGAATTCACCCCTCCACTTT.

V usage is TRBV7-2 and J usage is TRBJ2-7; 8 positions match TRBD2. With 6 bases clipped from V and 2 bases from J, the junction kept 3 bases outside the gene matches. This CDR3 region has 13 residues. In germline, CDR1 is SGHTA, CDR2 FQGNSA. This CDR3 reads CASSIAGTYEQYF. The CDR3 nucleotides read TGTGCCAGCAGTATAGCGGGAACCTACGAGCAGTACTTC.

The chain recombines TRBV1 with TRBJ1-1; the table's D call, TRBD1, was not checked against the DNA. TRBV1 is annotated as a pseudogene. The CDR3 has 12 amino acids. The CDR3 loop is CTTPTGGTEAFF. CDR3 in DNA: TGCACCACCCCCACAGGGGGCACTGAAGCTTTCTTT.

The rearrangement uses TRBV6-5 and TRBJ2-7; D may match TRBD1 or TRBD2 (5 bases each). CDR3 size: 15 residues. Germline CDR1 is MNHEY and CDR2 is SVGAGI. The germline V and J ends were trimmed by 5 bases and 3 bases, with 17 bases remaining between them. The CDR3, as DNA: TGTGCCAGCAGTATCCTCGGGACGGAATACTACGAGCAGTACTTC. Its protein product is CASSILGTEYYEQYF.

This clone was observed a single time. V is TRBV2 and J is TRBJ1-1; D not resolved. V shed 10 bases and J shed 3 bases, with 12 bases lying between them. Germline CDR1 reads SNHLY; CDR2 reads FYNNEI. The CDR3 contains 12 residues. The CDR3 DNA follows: TGTGCCATCCTGACTGTACACACTGAAGCTTTCTTT. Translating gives CAILTVHTEAFF.

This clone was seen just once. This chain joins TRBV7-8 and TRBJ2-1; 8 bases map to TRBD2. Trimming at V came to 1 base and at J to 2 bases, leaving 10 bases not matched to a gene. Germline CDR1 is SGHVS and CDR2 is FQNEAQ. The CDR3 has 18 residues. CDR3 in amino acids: CASSLEITWTSPYNEQFF. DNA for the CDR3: TGTGCCAGCAGCTTAGAAATCACTTGGACTAGCCCCTACAATGAGCAGTTCTTC.

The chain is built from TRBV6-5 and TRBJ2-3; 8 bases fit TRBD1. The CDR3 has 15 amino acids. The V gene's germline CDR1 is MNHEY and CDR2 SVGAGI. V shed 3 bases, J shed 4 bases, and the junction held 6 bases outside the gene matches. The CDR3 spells CASSYLGQGADTQYF. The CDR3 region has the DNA TGTGCCAGCAGTTATCTAGGACAGGGAGCAGATACGCAGTATTTT.

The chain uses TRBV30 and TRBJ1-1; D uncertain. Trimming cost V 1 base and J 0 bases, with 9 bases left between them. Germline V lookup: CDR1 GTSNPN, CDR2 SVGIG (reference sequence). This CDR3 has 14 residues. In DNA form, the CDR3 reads TGTGCCTGGAGTGAGACAACCATGAACACTGAAGCTTTCTTT. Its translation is CAWSETTMNTEAFF.

CDR3 sequence reads: CASSQGAGGRAYEQYF. CDR3 bases: TGTGCCAGCAGCCAAGGGGCCGGGGGGCGAGCCTACGAGCAGTACTTC. The rearrangement joins TRBV14 to TRBJ2-5, with D possibly matching TRBD2 (7 bases). The end of the DNA aligns better with TRBJ2-7, so the J call may be wrong. The CDR3 is 16 residues long. Per germline, CDR1 SGHDN and CDR2 FVKESK.

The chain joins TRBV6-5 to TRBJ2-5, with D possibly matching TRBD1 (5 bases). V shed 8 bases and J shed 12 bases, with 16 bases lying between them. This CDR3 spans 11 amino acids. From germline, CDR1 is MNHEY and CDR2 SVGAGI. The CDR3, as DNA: TGTGCCAGCTTAGCAGGGCTACGCGAGTACTTC. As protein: CASLAGLREYF.

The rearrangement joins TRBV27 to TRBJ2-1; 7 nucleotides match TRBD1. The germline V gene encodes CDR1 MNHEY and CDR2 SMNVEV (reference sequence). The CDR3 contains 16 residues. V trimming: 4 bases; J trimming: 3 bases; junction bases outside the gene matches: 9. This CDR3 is CASSSLQGQFYNEQFF. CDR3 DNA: TGTGCCAGCAGTTCCCTCCAGGGACAGTTCTACAATGAGCAGTTCTTC.

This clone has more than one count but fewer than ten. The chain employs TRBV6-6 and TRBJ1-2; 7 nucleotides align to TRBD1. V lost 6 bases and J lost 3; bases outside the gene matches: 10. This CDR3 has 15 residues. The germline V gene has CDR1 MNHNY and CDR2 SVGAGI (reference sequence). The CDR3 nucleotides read TGTGCCAGCAGCCCCTGGGAAGGGGGCCACTATGGCTACACCTTC. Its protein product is CASSPWEGGHYGYTF.